Following are 25 T cell receptor beta chains from one sample sequenced in a study of blood T cell repertoires in COVID-19. Sequencing was performed with immunoSEQ multiplex PCR; in TCRdb, only in-frame clones are kept and a portion is missing. This sample has tens of thousands of clones, with 90% found just once. The specimen was peripheral blood. These receptors all come from a human donor in a cohort sampled during active COVID-19.

The CDR3: CATSDSDSNQPQHF. The DNA for the CDR3 is TGTGCCACCTCGGACAGCGATAGCAATCAGCCCCAGCATTTT. The rearrangement links TRBV6-5 to TRBJ1-5; D possibly corresponds to TRBD1 (6 bases). The germline V and J ends were trimmed by 10 bases and 0 bases, with 13 bases remaining between them. The CDR3 is 14 amino acids. The germline gives CDR1 MNHEY, CDR2 SVGAGI.

The chain combines TRBV6-5 with TRBJ1-1; D is unclear. The V end lost 8 bases, the J end lost 4 bases, and 14 bases lay between the germline ends. CDR1 is MNHEY and CDR2 is SVGAGI in the germline V gene. The CDR3 has 13 residues. CDR3: CASLSNSGTEAFF. CDR3 DNA sequence: TGTGCCAGCTTATCTAATTCGGGCACTGAAGCTTTCTTT.

The chain uses TRBV9 and TRBJ2-3; possibly TRBD1 for D (6 bases). Germline values: CDR1 SGDLS, CDR2 YYNGEE. V gave up 0 bases and J gave up 5 bases, with 22 bases separating them. The CDR3 spans 18 residues. CDR3 sequence reads: CASSVGISGLGGRDTQYF. CDR3 DNA: TGTGCCAGCAGCGTAGGAATAAGCGGACTTGGGGGCAGAGATACGCAGTATTTT.

V and J are TRBV5-6 and TRBJ2-7; TRBD1 aligns across 7 bases. Germline-derived CDR1 and CDR2 are SGHDT and YYEEEE. CDR3 length: 14 amino acids. V gave up 0 bases and J gave up 2 bases; unmatched junction bases: 2. The CDR3 reads CASSLGQGAYEQYF. CDR3 nucleotide sequence: TGTGCCAGCAGCTTGGGGCAGGGGGCCTACGAGCAGTACTTC.

The chain combines TRBV24-1 with TRBJ2-1; 10 bases match TRBD1. This CDR3 has 11 residues. J gave up 10 bases and V 9 bases, and 2 bases lay outside the gene matches. Germline assignment: CDR1 KGHDR and CDR2 SFDVKD. The CDR3 region is CATGTGVEQFF. The CDR3 DNA reads as TGTGCCACCGGGACAGGGGTCGAGCAGTTCTTC.

This clone has only one observation. The chain has TRBV5-1 and TRBJ2-1; 12 positions agree with TRBD2. Germline V lookup: CDR1 SGHRS, CDR2 YFSETQ. This CDR3 contains 17 residues. Trimming removed 4 bases from V and 0 bases from J; junction bases left unmatched: 5. This CDR3 reads CASSRGLAGISYNEQFF. The CDR3 DNA is TGCGCCAGCAGCCGAGGACTAGCGGGGATCTCCTACAATGAGCAGTTCTTC.

As regards this clone: This CDR3 is also generated by other DNA sequences in the sample. The V gene is TRBV2, the J gene TRBJ2-1, with D perhaps matching TRBD2 (5 bases). The germline V gene encodes CDR1 SNHLY and CDR2 FYNNEI. The CDR3 is made up of 14 amino acids. Trimming pared 7 bases from V and 0 bases from J, leaving 10 bases between. The CDR3 loop is CASISGSSYNEQFF. The CDR3 DNA follows: TGTGCCAGCATAAGCGGAAGCTCCTACAATGAGCAGTTCTTC.

The chain has TRBV9 and TRBJ1-5; D may be TRBD1 (5 bases). The CDR3 runs to 15 residues. The V and J ends lost 0 bases and 2 bases respectively, with 9 bases between them. Germline loops: CDR1 SGDLS, CDR2 YYNGEE. This chain's CDR3 is CASSVGDYGNQPQHF. In DNA, the CDR3 is TGTGCCAGCAGCGTAGGGGACTATGGCAATCAGCCCCAGCATTTT.

The CDR3 DNA reads TGTGCCAGCAAGGTAGGGGCGGCACGCTCTGGAAACACCATATATTTT. Amino acid sequence: CASKVGAARSGNTIYF. The chain carries TRBV2 and TRBJ1-3, with D possibly TRBD1 on 5 matching bases. Germline-derived CDR1 and CDR2 are SNHLY and FYNNEI. Deletions cut 7 bases from V and 0 bases from J, with 16 bases between. The CDR3 is 16 amino acids.

The chain has TRBV23-1 and TRBJ2-6; TRBD1 aligns across 8 bases. TRBV23-1 belongs to the ORF category, with a function that is uncertain. The CDR3 totals 12 residues. The DNA of the CDR3 is TGCGGACAGGGGTTTGGGGCCAACGTCCTGACTTTC. Amino acids: CGQGFGANVLTF.

The V and J genes are TRBV11-2 and TRBJ2-4, with TRBD1 matching 11 bases. CDR1 SGHAT and CDR2 FQNNGV come from the germline V gene. The CDR3 is made up of 18 amino acids. With V trimmed by 4 bases and J by 1 base, 9 bases remained unmatched. DNA for the CDR3: TGTGCCAGCAGCTATTGGACAGGGGGCGGTAGGGCCAAAAACATTCAGTACTTC. Protein sequence: CASSYWTGGGRAKNIQYF.

J is TRBJ2-3 and V is TRBV5-6; D is undetermined. The CDR3 spans 12 residues. The V gene's germline CDR1 is SGHDT and CDR2 YYEEEE. V lost 3 bases, J lost 5 bases, and 7 bases lay in between. This CDR3 is CASSSGIDTQYF. Here the CDR3 DNA reads TGTGCCAGCAGCTCAGGAATAGATACGCAGTATTTT.

This chain connects TRBV15 to TRBJ1-6; D may be TRBD1 (6 bases). This CDR3 comprises 14 residues. Germline CDR1 LNHNV, CDR2 YYDKDF (reference sequence). Trimming pared 3 bases from V and 7 bases from J, leaving 10 bases between. The CDR3 DNA follows: TGTGCCACCAGCAGCCAGGGGCGAAATTCACCCCTCCACTTT. It codes for CATSSQGRNSPLHF.

The genes are TRBV2 and TRBJ1-1; possible D gene TRBD1, 6 bases. The V gene's germline CDR1 is SNHLY and CDR2 FYNNEI. There are 13 residues in the CDR3. Trimming stripped 2 bases from V and 8 bases from J, with 12 bases between. The CDR3 DNA sequence: TGTGCCAGCAGTGAAACAGGGAAATTGGAAGCTTTCTTT. Protein sequence: CASSETGKLEAFF. Full variable domain (remainder filled in from reference TRBV2 and TRBJ1-1): EPEVTQTPSHQVTQMGQEVILRCVPISNHLYFYWYRQILGQKVEFLVSFYNNEISEKSEIFDDQFSVERPDGSNFTLKIRSTKLEDSAMYFCASSETGKLEAFFGQGTRLTVV.

The chain couples TRBV11-2 to TRBJ1-4; no firm D call. The CDR3 is made up of 14 amino acids. Germline V gene sequence: CDR1 SGHAT, CDR2 FQNNGV. Trimming removed 5 bases at V and 10 bases at J, with 17 bases between. CDR3 coding DNA: TGTGCCAGCAGCGAGCGGGAGCCACTCGGAAAACTGTTTTTT. It is translated as CASSEREPLGKLFF.

The chain uses TRBV21-1 and TRBJ1-2; TRBD1, as called in the table, went unchecked against the DNA. TRBV21-1 corresponds to a pseudogene. This CDR3 is 16 amino acids long. Here the CDR3 DNA reads TGTGCCAGCAGCATTGGGCCCTACAACACTAACTATGGCTACACCTTC. Encoded protein: CASSIGPYNTNYGYTF.

The chain uses TRBV5-1 and TRBJ2-1; TRBD2 is a possible D gene (6 bases). Per germline, CDR1 SGHRS and CDR2 YFSETQ. With 0 bases removed from V and 4 bases from J, the gap between germline ends came to 8 bases. The CDR3 loop spans 14 amino acids. Here the CDR3 DNA reads TGCGCCAGCAGCTTGGGCGGGGAATACAATGAGCAGTTCTTC. The encoded protein is CASSLGGEYNEQFF.

DNA of the CDR3: TGTGCCAGCGCCACGGGACTAGCGGTACACAATGAGCAGTTCTTC. Translated: CASATGLAVHNEQFF. The chain carries TRBV27 and TRBJ2-1; the match to TRBD2 covers 11 bases. The germline V gene has CDR1 MNHEY and CDR2 SMNVEV (reference sequence). The CDR3 sequence is 15 residues long. With V trimmed by 8 bases and J by 5 bases, 8 bases remained unmatched.

This rearrangement joins TRBV7-8 to TRBJ2-2; 8 bases are shared with TRBD2. The CDR3 loop spans 17 amino acids. Per the germline V gene, CDR1 is SGHVS and CDR2 is FQNEAQ. After removal of 1 base from V and 4 bases from J, the junction contained 8 bases not matched to a gene. CDR3 nucleotides: TGTGCCAGCAGCTTAGTGTCCAGCGGGAGCGGCACCGGGGAGCTGTTTTTT. Its protein product is CASSLVSSGSGTGELFF.

This chain joins TRBV18 and TRBJ2-1; 7 nucleotides align to TRBD1. The trim removed 3 bases at V and 4 bases at J, leaving 12 bases unmatched. There are 17 residues in the CDR3. Germline assignment: CDR1 KGHSH and CDR2 LQKENI. The CDR3 loop reads CASSPPRGQTIYNEQFF. The CDR3 nucleotides are TGTGCCAGCTCACCGCCCCGGGGACAGACTATATACAATGAGCAGTTCTTC. Using reference TRBV18 and TRBJ2-1 for the parts outside the CDR3, the full variable domain is NAGVMQNPRHLVRRRGQEARLRCSPMKGHSHVYWYRQLPEEGLKFMVYLQKENIIDESGMPKERFSAEFPKEGPSILRIQQVVRGDSAAYFCASSPPRGQTIYNEQFFGPGTRLTVL.

The chain has TRBV27 and TRBJ2-7, with 10 bases lining up with TRBD2. Germline CDR1 MNHEY, CDR2 SMNVEV (reference sequence). The CDR3 totals 15 residues. V shed 6 bases, J shed 3 bases, and the junction held 8 bases outside the gene matches. Here the CDR3 DNA reads TGTGCCAGCAGAACAAGCGGGGGGGCACACTACGAGCAGTACGTC. Its protein product is CASRTSGGAHYEQYV.

For the CDR3, the DNA is TGTGCCAGCAGCTTAGAACGGGGGACTGAAGCTTTCTTT. This encodes CASSLERGTEAFF. The V gene is TRBV7-8, the J gene TRBJ1-1, with D tentatively TRBD1 (5 bases). V was shortened by 1 base and J by 5 bases, with 8 bases between the two germline ends. The CDR3 covers 13 residues. CDR1 and CDR2 (germline): SGHVS, FQNEAQ.

This sequence joins TRBV5-1 and TRBJ2-6, with 7 bases fitting TRBD1. V gave up 3 bases and J gave up 0 bases; unmatched junction bases: 12. This CDR3 contains 19 residues. Germline V gene lookup returns CDR1 SGHRS and CDR2 YFSETQ. For the CDR3, the DNA is TGCGCCAGCAGCTGGATACTGACAGGGTCCAGCTCTGGGGCCAACGTCCTGACTTTC. Encoded protein: CASSWILTGSSSGANVLTF.

This clone qualifies as large. V usage is TRBV2 and J usage is TRBJ2-5; no reliable D call. The CDR3 spans 14 residues. The germline V gene encodes CDR1 SNHLY and CDR2 FYNNEI. The V end lost 3 bases, the J end lost 6 bases, and 14 bases lay between the germline ends. The CDR3 region has the DNA TGTGCCAGCAGTGATCGTCTAGGCAAGAAGACCCAGTACTTC. Protein product: CASSDRLGKKTQYF.

The chain uses TRBV24-1 and TRBJ2-3; TRBD2 matches at 9 bases. This CDR3 has 16 amino acids. Germline CDR1 reads KGHDR; CDR2 reads SFDVKD. V dropped 0 bases and J dropped 3; count of bases not matched to a gene: 3. DNA of the CDR3: TGTGCCACCAGTGATTTGCCGGGACTAGCAACAGATACGCAGTATTTT. This sequence encodes CATSDLPGLATDTQYF.